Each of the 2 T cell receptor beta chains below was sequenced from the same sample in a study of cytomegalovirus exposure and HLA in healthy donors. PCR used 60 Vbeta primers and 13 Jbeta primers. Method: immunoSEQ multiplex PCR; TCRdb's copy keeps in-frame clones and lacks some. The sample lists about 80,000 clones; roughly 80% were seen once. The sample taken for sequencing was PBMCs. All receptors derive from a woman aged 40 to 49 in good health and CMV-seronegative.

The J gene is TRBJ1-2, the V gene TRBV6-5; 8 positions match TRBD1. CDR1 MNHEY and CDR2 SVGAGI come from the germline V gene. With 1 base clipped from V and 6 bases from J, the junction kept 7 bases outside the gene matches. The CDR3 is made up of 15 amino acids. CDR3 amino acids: CASSYLPTGVDGYTF. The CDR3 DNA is TGTGCCAGCAGTTACTTGCCGACAGGGGTGGATGGCTACACCTTC.

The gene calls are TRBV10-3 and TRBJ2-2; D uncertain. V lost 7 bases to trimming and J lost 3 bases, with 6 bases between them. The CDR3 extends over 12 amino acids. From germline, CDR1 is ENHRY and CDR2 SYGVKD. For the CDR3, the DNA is TGTGCCATCACTTCTGACACCGGGGAGCTGTTTTTT. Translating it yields CAITSDTGELFF.